Listed below are T cell receptor beta chains from one sample, sequenced in a study of T cells in localized non-small cell lung cancer. Some clones are missing from TCRdb's copy, which holds only in-frame ones; the method was immunoSEQ multiplex PCR. The sample includes approximately 83,000 clones, roughly 88% of them seen just once. This sample comprised PBMCs, obtained before any cancer treatment. These receptor sequences come from a woman aged 35-75 years with stage II squamous cell lung carcinoma. CDR3s include the opening cysteine and the closing phenylalanine or tryptophan. The order of the fields is CDR3 length, clone size, V gene, J gene, D gene, CDR3 DNA, CDR3 protein. A D gene is named only where the DNA matches it firmly. Part of the rows lack a size; the others show once, few, many or a class for expanded clones.

CDR3 length: 14; clone size: -; V gene: TRBV5-6; J gene: TRBJ2-7; D gene: -; CDR3 DNA: TGTGCCAGCGGGGACGGGGCCACGGCCTACGAGCAGTACTTC; CDR3 protein: CASGDGATAYEQYF
CDR3 length: 17; clone size: -; V gene: TRBV29-1; J gene: TRBJ2-1; D gene: -; CDR3 DNA: TGCAGCGTGCGGGGAGGCAGGGAGTCGCCCGTCACCAATGAGCAGTTCTTC; CDR3 protein: CSVRGGRESPVTNEQFF
CDR3 length: 14; clone size: -; V gene: TRBV6-1; J gene: TRBJ1-1; D gene: TRBD1; CDR3 DNA: TGTGCCAGCAGATACACAGGGGGGGATCCCAAAGCTTTCTTT; CDR3 protein: CASRYTGGDPKAFF
CDR3 length: 12; clone size: -; V gene: TRBV10-1; J gene: TRBJ2-2; D gene: TRBD2; CDR3 DNA: TGCGCCAGCGGAACTAGCGGGGGACGACTGTTTTTT; CDR3 protein: CASGTSGGRLFF
CDR3 length: 14; clone size: -; V gene: TRBV5-1; J gene: TRBJ2-3; D gene: -; CDR3 DNA: TGCGCCAGCAGCTTGGATTCGAGCACAGATACGCAGTATTTT; CDR3 protein: CASSLDSSTDTQYF
CDR3 length: 10; clone size: once; V gene: TRBV30; J gene: TRBJ1-1; D gene: -; CDR3 DNA: TGTGCCTGTCGGGGGACTGAAGCTTTCTTT; CDR3 protein: CACRGTEAFF
CDR3 length: 15; clone size: -; V gene: TRBV5-8; J gene: TRBJ1-5; D gene: -; CDR3 DNA: TGTGCCAGCAGCTTCCTGAGGGGTAGCAATCAGCCCCAGCATTTT; CDR3 protein: CASSFLRGSNQPQHF
CDR3 length: 15; clone size: -; V gene: TRBV15; J gene: TRBJ1-3; D gene: -; CDR3 DNA: TGTGCCACCAGCAGGGACAGCGCGCGACCTCATCCCATATATTTT; CDR3 protein: CATSRDSARPHPIYF
CDR3 length: 14; clone size: -; V gene: TRBV6-5; J gene: TRBJ2-3; D gene: -; CDR3 DNA: TGTGCCAGCAGTATAGCTGCCTACACAGATACGCAGTATTTT; CDR3 protein: CASSIAAYTDTQYF
CDR3 length: 19; clone size: -; V gene: TRBV6-1; J gene: TRBJ1-5; D gene: -; CDR3 DNA: TGTGCCAGCAGTGAAGTTTCGGGGGGCAGAGGGATAAGAAATCAGCCCCAGCATTTT; CDR3 protein: CASSEVSGGRGIRNQPQHF
CDR3 length: 15; clone size: -; V gene: TRBV11-3; J gene: TRBJ2-7; D gene: -; CDR3 DNA: TGTGCCAGCAGCAGAGGGGGCGGGAGTGACTACGAGCAGTACTTC; CDR3 protein: CASSRGGGSDYEQYF
CDR3 length: 15; clone size: -; V gene: TRBV10-3; J gene: TRBJ1-5; D gene: -; CDR3 DNA: TGTGCCATCAGTGAGGCAGCGAATAGCAATCAGCCCCAGCATTTT; CDR3 protein: CAISEAANSNQPQHF
CDR3 length: 12; clone size: -; V gene: TRBV10-1; J gene: TRBJ2-3; D gene: TRBD1; CDR3 DNA: TGCGCCAGCGGGACAGGGGGTTATACGCAGTATTTT; CDR3 protein: CASGTGGYTQYF
CDR3 length: 13; clone size: -; V gene: TRBV29-1; J gene: TRBJ1-1; D gene: -; CDR3 DNA: TGCAGCGTTGAACCATCTCGGAACACTGAAGCTTTCTTT; CDR3 protein: CSVEPSRNTEAFF
CDR3 length: 15; clone size: -; V gene: TRBV15; J gene: TRBJ1-1; D gene: -; CDR3 DNA: TGTGCCACCAGCAGAGGGGGTTTGGCGAACACTGAAGCTTTCTTT; CDR3 protein: CATSRGGLANTEAFF
CDR3 length: 12; clone size: -; V gene: TRBV30; J gene: TRBJ2-5; D gene: -; CDR3 DNA: TGTGCCTGGAGGGCCCTCAGAGAGACCCAGTACTTC; CDR3 protein: CAWRALRETQYF
CDR3 length: 16; clone size: -; V gene: TRBV19; J gene: TRBJ2-2; D gene: TRBD2; CDR3 DNA: TGTGCCAGTAGTATAGGGACTAGCGGGCGCTCCCGGGAGCTGTTTTTT; CDR3 protein: CASSIGTSGRSRELFF
CDR3 length: 13; clone size: -; V gene: TRBV29-1; J gene: TRBJ2-7; D gene: TRBD1; CDR3 DNA: TGCAGCGTGGCGGGACAGGGGACGTACGAGCAGTACTTC; CDR3 protein: CSVAGQGTYEQYF
CDR3 length: 15; clone size: -; V gene: TRBV10-3; J gene: TRBJ1-5; D gene: -; CDR3 DNA: TGTGCCATCAGGCAGGGATTGGAGAGCAATCAGCCCCAGCATTTT; CDR3 protein: CAIRQGLESNQPQHF
CDR3 length: 13; clone size: -; V gene: TRBV6-1; J gene: TRBJ1-2; D gene: -; CDR3 DNA: TGTGCCAGCAGTGAAGGGACCCACTCGGGCTACACCTTC; CDR3 protein: CASSEGTHSGYTF
CDR3 length: 12; clone size: -; V gene: TRBV28; J gene: TRBJ2-3; D gene: TRBD1; CDR3 DNA: TGTGCCAGCAGCAACAGGGGGTTGAAGCAGTATTTT; CDR3 protein: CASSNRGLKQYF
CDR3 length: 15; clone size: -; V gene: TRBV5-8; J gene: TRBJ2-3; D gene: -; CDR3 DNA: TGTGCCAGCAGCATGGAGGGACGAAGCACAGATACGCAGTATTTT; CDR3 protein: CASSMEGRSTDTQYF
CDR3 length: 16; clone size: once; V gene: TRBV4-1; J gene: TRBJ2-5; D gene: TRBD2; CDR3 DNA: TGCGCCAGCAGCCAAGGCACTAGCGGGGGCCAAGAGACCCAGTACTTC; CDR3 protein: CASSQGTSGGQETQYF
CDR3 length: 21; clone size: -; V gene: TRBV28; J gene: TRBJ2-2; D gene: TRBD1; CDR3 DNA: TGTGCCAGCAAACCTTTCCCGGGACAGGGGGCGGTGAGACTGAATACCGGGGAGCTGTTTTTT; CDR3 protein: CASKPFPGQGAVRLNTGELFF
CDR3 length: 15; clone size: -; V gene: TRBV5-4; J gene: TRBJ1-2; D gene: TRBD1; CDR3 DNA: TGTGCCAGCAGCTTAAGGGACAGGGAACCCTATGGCTACACCTTC; CDR3 protein: CASSLRDREPYGYTF
CDR3 length: 19; clone size: -; V gene: TRBV7-8; J gene: TRBJ2-3; D gene: TRBD2; CDR3 DNA: TGTGCCAGCAGCTTAGTCCGCGGGGGGGCCGTGGGACCTCTGGATACGCAGTATTTT; CDR3 protein: CASSLVRGGAVGPLDTQYF
CDR3 length: 11; clone size: -; V gene: TRBV30; J gene: TRBJ1-3; D gene: -; CDR3 DNA: TGTGCCTGGTCCTCTGGAAACACCATATATTTT; CDR3 protein: CAWSSGNTIYF
CDR3 length: 15; clone size: -; V gene: TRBV12-5; J gene: TRBJ1-1; D gene: TRBD1; CDR3 DNA: TGTGCTAGTGGTACCCCAACAGGGGTGAACACTGAAGCTTTCTTT; CDR3 protein: CASGTPTGVNTEAFF
CDR3 length: 14; clone size: -; V gene: TRBV5-4; J gene: TRBJ2-7; D gene: TRBD1; CDR3 DNA: TGTGCCAGCAGCTTGGACCAGGGGGCAAGTGAGCAGTACTTC; CDR3 protein: CASSLDQGASEQYF
CDR3 length: 13; clone size: -; V gene: TRBV30; J gene: TRBJ1-2; D gene: -; CDR3 DNA: TGTGCCTGGAGTGAGAGCAGAGGTTATGGCTACACCTTC; CDR3 protein: CAWSESRGYGYTF
CDR3 length: 13; clone size: -; V gene: TRBV19; J gene: TRBJ1-2; D gene: -; CDR3 DNA: TGTGCCAGTAGTAACTGGGAAAACTATGGCTACACCTTC; CDR3 protein: CASSNWENYGYTF
CDR3 length: 12; clone size: -; V gene: TRBV6-5; J gene: TRBJ1-3; D gene: -; CDR3 DNA: TGTGCCAGTGGTTCAAGAGGGAGAACCATATATTTT; CDR3 protein: CASGSRGRTIYF
CDR3 length: 14; clone size: -; V gene: TRBV7-9; J gene: TRBJ1-6; D gene: -; CDR3 DNA: TGTGCCAGCAGCCGGGCCATGGCGGATTCACCCCTCCACTTT; CDR3 protein: CASSRAMADSPLHF
CDR3 length: 15; clone size: -; V gene: TRBV5-5; J gene: TRBJ1-1; D gene: TRBD1; CDR3 DNA: TGTGCCAGCAGCTGGGGGACAGGGATGAACACTGAAGCTTTCTTT; CDR3 protein: CASSWGTGMNTEAFF
CDR3 length: 14; clone size: -; V gene: TRBV5-1; J gene: TRBJ1-1; D gene: -; CDR3 DNA: TGCGCCAGCAGCTTGGGGGACTTCAACACTGAAGCTTTCTTT; CDR3 protein: CASSLGDFNTEAFF
CDR3 length: 16; clone size: few; V gene: TRBV6-6; J gene: TRBJ2-7; D gene: TRBD1; CDR3 DNA: TGTGCCAGCAGTAACCAGGGGGACAGGTTATCCTACGAGCAGTACTTC; CDR3 protein: CASSNQGDRLSYEQYF